This T cell receptor (beta chain) was sequenced during a study of blood T cell repertoires in COVID-19. Germline CDR1 reads KGHSH; CDR2 reads LQKENI. The CDR3 totals 16 residues. Trimming at V came to 2 bases and at J to 0 bases, leaving 1 base not matched to a gene. Sequencing used immunoSEQ multiplex PCR; TCRdb keeps in-frame clones, though not all of them. The sample contains some 250,000 clones, 70% to 90% of which appear only once. This receptor was obtained from a man aged 18-30 years who had recovered from COVID-19. Sample: PBMCs or T cells enriched from blood (not recorded which). This rearrangement joins TRBV18 to TRBJ2-7; 13 positions match TRBD2. CDR3 amino acids: CASSPTSGRGSYEQYF. In nucleotides, the CDR3 is TGTGCCAGCTCACCAACTAGCGGGAGGGGCTCCTACGAGCAGTACTTC.